The 3 T cell receptor beta chains below come from one sample, sequenced in a study of vaccination and CD4 T cells after COVID-19. The Oncomine TCR Beta short-read assay sequenced DNA from cultured CD4+ T cells. TCRdb recomputed calls from the PCR reads with MiXCR, one row per CDR3 protein. The sample contains 15,000 to 20,000 distinct CDR3 sequences, under 55% of which appear only once. Treatment described: approximately 9-day PBMC culture with coronavirus spike peptide pools or control peptides (ViraFEST assay). No antigen is known for these receptors. Sequenced material: CD4+ T cells from blood, cultured in vitro, taken before SARS-CoV-2 vaccination. These receptors came from a human donor who had recovered from COVID-19.

The V gene is TRBV27, the J gene TRBJ2-3; D is uncertain. Per germline, CDR1 MNHEY and CDR2 SMNVEV (reference sequence). V was shortened by 8 bases and J by 4 bases, with 13 bases between the two germline ends. The CDR3 loop spans 13 amino acids. The DNA for the CDR3 is TGTGCCAGCGGTACTGGGCCGTCAGATACGCAGTATTTT. Residues: CASGTGPSDTQYF.

The V and J genes are TRBV10-2 and TRBJ2-1; D might be TRBD1 or TRBD2, each matching 5 bases. The length of the CDR3 is 14 residues. Germline CDR1 is WSHSY and CDR2 is SAAADI. Trimming cost V 4 bases and J 5 bases, with 12 bases left between them. The CDR3 loop is CASSVPGTHNEQFF. Written as DNA, the CDR3 is TGCGCCAGCAGTGTCCCCGGGACCCACAATGAGCAGTTCTTC.

This clonotype was seen only a few times. The chain couples TRBV2 to TRBJ2-5; perhaps TRBD2 as D (5 bases). Germline-derived CDR1 and CDR2 are SNHLY and FYNNEI. The CDR3 loop spans 16 amino acids. V lost 3 bases, J lost 7 bases, and 21 bases lay in between. CDR3 region: CASSEITLGSGGTQYF. The CDR3 bases are TGTGCCAGCAGTGAGATTACCTTGGGATCCGGAGGGACCCAGTACTTC.